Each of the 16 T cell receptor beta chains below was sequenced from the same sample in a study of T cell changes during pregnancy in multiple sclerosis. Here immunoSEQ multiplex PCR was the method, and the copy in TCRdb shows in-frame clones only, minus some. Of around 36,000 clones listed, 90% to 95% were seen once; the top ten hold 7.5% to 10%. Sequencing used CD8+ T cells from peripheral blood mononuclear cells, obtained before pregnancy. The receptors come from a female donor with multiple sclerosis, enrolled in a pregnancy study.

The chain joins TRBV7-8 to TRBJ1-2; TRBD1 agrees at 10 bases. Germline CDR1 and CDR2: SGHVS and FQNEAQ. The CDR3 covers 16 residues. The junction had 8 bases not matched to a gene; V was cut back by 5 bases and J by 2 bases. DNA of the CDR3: TGTGCCAGCAGCCCCTCGACAGGGGGCTCAAACTATGGCTACACCTTC. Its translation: CASSPSTGGSNYGYTF.

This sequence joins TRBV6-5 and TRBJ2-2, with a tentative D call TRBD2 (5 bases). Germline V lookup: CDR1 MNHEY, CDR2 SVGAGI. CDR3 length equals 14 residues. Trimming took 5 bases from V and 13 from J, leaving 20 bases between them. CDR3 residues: CASSSRSHRGVLFF. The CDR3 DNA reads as TGTGCCAGCAGTAGCCGGTCACACCGGGGTGTGCTGTTTTTT.

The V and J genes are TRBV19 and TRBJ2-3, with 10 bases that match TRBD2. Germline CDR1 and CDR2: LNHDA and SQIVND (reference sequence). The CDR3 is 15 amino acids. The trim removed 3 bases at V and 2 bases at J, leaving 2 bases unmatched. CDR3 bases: TGTGCCAGTAGTATTCTAGCGGGGGTCACAGATACGCAGTATTTT. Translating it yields CASSILAGVTDTQYF.

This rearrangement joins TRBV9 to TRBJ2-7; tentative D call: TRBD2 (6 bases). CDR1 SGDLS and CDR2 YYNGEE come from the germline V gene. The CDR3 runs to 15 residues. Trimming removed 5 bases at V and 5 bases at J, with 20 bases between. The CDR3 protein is CASSPSPGGSNEQYF. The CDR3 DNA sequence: TGTGCCAGCAGTCCCAGTCCTGGAGGGTCTAACGAGCAGTACTTC.

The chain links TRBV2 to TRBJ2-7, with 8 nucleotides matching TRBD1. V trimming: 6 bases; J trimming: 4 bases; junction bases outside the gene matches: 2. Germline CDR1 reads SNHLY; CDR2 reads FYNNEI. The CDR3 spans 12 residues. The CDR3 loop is CASSDRGYEQYF. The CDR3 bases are TGTGCCAGCAGCGACAGGGGTTACGAGCAGTACTTC.

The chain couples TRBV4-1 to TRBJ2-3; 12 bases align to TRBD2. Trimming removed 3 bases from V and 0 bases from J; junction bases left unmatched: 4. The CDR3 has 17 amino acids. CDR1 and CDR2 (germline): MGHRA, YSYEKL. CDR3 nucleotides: TGCGCCAGCAGCCATCCCGGACTAGCGGGGAGCACAGATACGCAGTATTTT. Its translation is CASSHPGLAGSTDTQYF.

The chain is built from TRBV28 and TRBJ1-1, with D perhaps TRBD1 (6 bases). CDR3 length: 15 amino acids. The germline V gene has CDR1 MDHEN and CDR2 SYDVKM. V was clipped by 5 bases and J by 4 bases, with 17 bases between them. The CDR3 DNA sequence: TGTGCCAGCAGTGGGACCAGGGGCGGGTTCACTGAAGCTTTCTTT. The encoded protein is CASSGTRGGFTEAFF.

CDR3 coding DNA: TGTGCCAGCAGTGGCCAAACAGGAGCCTACGAGCAGTACTTC. It encodes CASSGQTGAYEQYF. V gene TRBV6-1 combines with J gene TRBJ2-7, with a tentative D call TRBD1 (5 bases). CDR3 length: 14 residues. CDR1 is MNHNS and CDR2 is SASEGT in the germline V gene. Trimming took off 4 bases at V and 2 bases at J, with 12 bases between the two ends.

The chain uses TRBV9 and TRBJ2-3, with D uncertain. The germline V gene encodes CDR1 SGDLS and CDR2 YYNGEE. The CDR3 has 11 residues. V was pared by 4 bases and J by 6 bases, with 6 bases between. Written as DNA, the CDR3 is TGTGCCAGCAGCATAACTGATACGCAGTATTTT. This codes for CASSITDTQYF.

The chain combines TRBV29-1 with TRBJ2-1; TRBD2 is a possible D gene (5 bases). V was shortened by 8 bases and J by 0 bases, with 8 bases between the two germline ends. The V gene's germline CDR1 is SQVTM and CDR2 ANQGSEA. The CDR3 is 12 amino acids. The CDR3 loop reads CSTTSSYNEQFF. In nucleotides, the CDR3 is TGCAGCACAACTAGCTCCTACAATGAGCAGTTCTTC.

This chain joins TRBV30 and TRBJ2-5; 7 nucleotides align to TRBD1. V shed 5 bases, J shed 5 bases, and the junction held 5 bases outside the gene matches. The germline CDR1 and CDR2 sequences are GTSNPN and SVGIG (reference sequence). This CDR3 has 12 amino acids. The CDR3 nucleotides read TGTGCCTGGGGGACAGTTGGGGAGACCCAGTACTTC. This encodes CAWGTVGETQYF.

CDR3 region: CASRGSFRGLTEAFF. The CDR3 DNA reads as TGTGCCAGCAGGGGGTCCTTTAGGGGTTTGACTGAAGCTTTCTTT. This chain links TRBV7-2 with TRBJ1-1, with a weak D call TRBD1 (5 bases). CDR1 and CDR2 (germline): SGHTA, FQGNSA. This CDR3 is built from 15 residues. Trimming shortened V by 6 bases and J by 5 bases, and 19 bases separated the two germline ends. Combining the CDR3 with reference TRBV7-2 and TRBJ1-1 gives the whole variable domain GAGVSQSPSNKVTEKGKDVELRCDPISGHTALYWYRQSLGQGLEFLIYFQGNSAPDKSGLPSDRFSAERTGGSVSTLTIQRTQQEDSAVYLCASRGSFRGLTEAFFGQGTRLTVV.

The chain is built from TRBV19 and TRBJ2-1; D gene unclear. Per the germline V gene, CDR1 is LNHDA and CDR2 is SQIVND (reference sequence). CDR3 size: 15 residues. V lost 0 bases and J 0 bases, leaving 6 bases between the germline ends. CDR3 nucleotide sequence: TGTGCCAGTAGTATAGATCCCGTCTCCTACAATGAGCAGTTCTTC. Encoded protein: CASSIDPVSYNEQFF.

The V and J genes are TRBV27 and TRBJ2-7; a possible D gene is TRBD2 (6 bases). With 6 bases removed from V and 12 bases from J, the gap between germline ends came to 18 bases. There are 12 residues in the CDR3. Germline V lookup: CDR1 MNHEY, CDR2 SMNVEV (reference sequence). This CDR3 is CASSPPGGTLYF. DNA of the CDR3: TGTGCCAGCAGCCCGCCCGGGGGTACCCTGTACTTC.

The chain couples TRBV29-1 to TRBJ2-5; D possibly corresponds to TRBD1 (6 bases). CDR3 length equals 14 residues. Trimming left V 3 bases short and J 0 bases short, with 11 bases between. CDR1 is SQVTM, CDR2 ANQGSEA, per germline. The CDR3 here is CSVDQDRNQETQYF. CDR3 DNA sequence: TGCAGCGTTGACCAAGACAGGAACCAAGAGACCCAGTACTTC. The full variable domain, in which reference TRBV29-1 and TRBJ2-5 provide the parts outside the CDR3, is SAVISQKPSRDICQRGTSLTIQCQVDSQVTMMFWYRQQPGQSLTLIATANQGSEATYESGFVIDKFPISRPNLTFSTLTVSNMSPEDSSIYLCSVDQDRNQETQYFGPGTRLLVL.

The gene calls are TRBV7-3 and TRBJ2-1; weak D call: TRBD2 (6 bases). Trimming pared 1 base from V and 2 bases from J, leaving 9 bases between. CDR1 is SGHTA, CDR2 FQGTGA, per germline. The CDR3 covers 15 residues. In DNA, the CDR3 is TGTGCCAGCAGCTTAAGCGGGACTCCCTACAATGAGCAGTTCTTC. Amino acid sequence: CASSLSGTPYNEQFF.